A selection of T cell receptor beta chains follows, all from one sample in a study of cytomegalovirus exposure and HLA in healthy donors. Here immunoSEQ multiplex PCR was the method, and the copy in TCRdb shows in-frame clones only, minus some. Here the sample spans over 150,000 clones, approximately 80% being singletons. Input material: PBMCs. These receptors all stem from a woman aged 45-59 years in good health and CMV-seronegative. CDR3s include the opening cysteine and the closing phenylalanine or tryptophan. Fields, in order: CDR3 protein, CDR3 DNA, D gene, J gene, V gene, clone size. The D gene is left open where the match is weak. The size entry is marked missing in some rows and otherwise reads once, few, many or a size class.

CDR3: CASSHQAGGSYNEQFF; DNA: TGTGCCAGCAGCCACCAAGCGGGAGGCTCCTACAATGAGCAGTTCTTC; D: TRBD2; J: TRBJ2-1; V: TRBV7-9; size: once
CDR3: CASSSEGGNSPLHF; DNA: TGTGCCAGCAGCTCAGAGGGGGGGAATTCACCCCTCCACTTT; D: .; J: TRBJ1-6; V: TRBV7-2; size: once
CDR3: CASTKSETGTWEQYF; DNA: TGTGCCAGCACCAAGTCCGAGACAGGGACCTGGGAGCAGTACTTC; D: TRBD1; J: TRBJ2-7; V: TRBV6-6; size: .
CDR3: CASSALVFYNEQFF; DNA: TGTGCCAGCAGCGCTTTAGTTTTCTACAATGAGCAGTTCTTC; D: .; J: TRBJ2-1; V: TRBV9; size: .
CDR3: CSVEPSGTDTQYF; DNA: TGCAGCGTTGAACCCAGCGGCACAGATACGCAGTATTTT; D: .; J: TRBJ2-3; V: TRBV29-1; size: once
CDR3: CASSIGQANTEAFF; DNA: TGTGCCAGCAGCATAGGACAGGCGAACACTGAAGCTTTCTTT; D: TRBD1; J: TRBJ1-1; V: TRBV7-2; size: .
CDR3: CASSRRETTNEKLFF; DNA: TGTGCCAGCAGCCGACGGGAGACAACTAATGAAAAACTGTTTTTT; D: .; J: TRBJ1-4; V: TRBV7-9; size: .
CDR3: CSVQRQGLFKDTQYF; DNA: TGCAGCGTCCAACGACAGGGTCTTTTCAAAGATACGCAGTATTTT; D: TRBD1; J: TRBJ2-3; V: TRBV29-1; size: .
CDR3: CSAEGLNYGYTF; DNA: TGCAGCGCGGAGGGACTGAACTATGGCTACACCTTC; D: .; J: TRBJ1-2; V: TRBV29-1; size: .
CDR3: CASSVTVGLNYGYTF; DNA: TGTGCCAGCAGCGTTACCGTGGGACTGAACTATGGCTACACCTTC; D: .; J: TRBJ1-2; V: TRBV9; size: .
CDR3: CASSLPGQGIYEQYF; DNA: TGTGCCAGCAGTCTTCCGGGACAGGGAATCTACGAGCAGTACTTC; D: TRBD1; J: TRBJ2-7; V: TRBV27; size: .
CDR3: CASRDRGRSEAFF; DNA: TGTGCCAGCAGGGACAGGGGGCGAAGTGAAGCTTTCTTT; D: TRBD1; J: TRBJ1-1; V: TRBV5-6; size: few
CDR3: CSATGNQPQHF; DNA: TGCAGTGCTACGGGGAATCAGCCCCAGCATTTT; D: .; J: TRBJ1-5; V: TRBV20-1; size: .
CDR3: CASSVRTSGNNEQFF; DNA: TGTGCCAGCAGCGTAAGGACTAGCGGGAACAATGAGCAGTTCTTC; D: TRBD2; J: TRBJ2-1; V: TRBV5-4; size: .
CDR3: CASTRTPSSYNEQFF; DNA: TGTGCCAGCACCCGGACTCCCAGCTCCTACAATGAGCAGTTCTTC; D: .; J: TRBJ2-1; V: TRBV28; size: .
CDR3: CASSQWTSGGNEQFF; DNA: TGTGCCAGCAGTCAATGGACTAGCGGGGGGAATGAGCAGTTCTTC; D: TRBD2; J: TRBJ2-1; V: TRBV28; size: few
CDR3: CASSKATRADTQYF; DNA: TGTGCCAGTAGTAAAGCCACCAGGGCAGATACGCAGTATTTT; D: .; J: TRBJ2-3; V: TRBV19; size: .
CDR3: CASSRGHSGNTIYF; DNA: TGTGCCAGCAGCAGGGGACACTCTGGAAACACCATATATTTT; D: .; J: TRBJ1-3; V: TRBV28; size: .
CDR3: CASSGRQGNQPQHF; DNA: TGTGCCAGCAGTGGAAGACAGGGTAATCAGCCCCAGCATTTT; D: TRBD1; J: TRBJ1-5; V: TRBV6-1; size: .
CDR3: CASSPGTTGGTEAFF; DNA: TGTGCCAGCAGTCCCGGGACAACTGGGGGTACTGAAGCTTTCTTT; D: .; J: TRBJ1-1; V: TRBV28; size: .
CDR3: CASTQTGIANYGYTF; DNA: TGTGCCAGCACCCAAACAGGGATAGCTAACTATGGCTACACCTTC; D: .; J: TRBJ1-2; V: TRBV28; size: .
CDR3: CASSISGTDSYEQYF; DNA: TGTGCCAGTAGTATCTCCGGGACAGACTCCTACGAGCAGTACTTC; D: TRBD1; J: TRBJ2-7; V: TRBV19; size: .
CDR3: CASSLWGDGYTF; DNA: TGTGCCAGCAGCTTGTGGGGGGATGGCTACACCTTC; D: .; J: TRBJ1-2; V: TRBV7-2; size: .
CDR3: CASSLGASGTQGTQYF; DNA: TGTGCCAGCAGCTTAGGGGCTAGCGGAACCCAAGGGACCCAGTACTTC; D: TRBD2; J: TRBJ2-5; V: TRBV7-8; size: .
CDR3: CASSYIRDRMMMWDGYTF; DNA: TGTGCCAGCAGCTATATCCGGGACAGGATGATGATGTGGGATGGCTACACCTTC; D: TRBD1; J: TRBJ1-2; V: TRBV7-3; size: .
CDR3: CASSSRLAGGDNTGELFF; DNA: TGTGCCAGCAGCTCTAGACTAGCGGGGGGCGATAACACCGGGGAGCTGTTTTTT; D: TRBD2; J: TRBJ2-2; V: TRBV7-9; size: .
CDR3: CSAPRGGRSYNEQFF; DNA: TGCAGCGCCCCAAGGGGCGGCCGTTCCTACAATGAGCAGTTCTTC; D: .; J: TRBJ2-1; V: TRBV29-1; size: .
CDR3: CASSFGRGQPQHF; DNA: TGTGCCAGCAGTTTTGGGAGGGGTCAGCCCCAGCATTTT; D: .; J: TRBJ1-5; V: TRBV27; size: .
CDR3: CASLGAFGNTIYF; DNA: TGTGCCAGTTTGGGGGCGTTCGGAAACACCATATATTTT; D: .; J: TRBJ1-3; V: TRBV19; size: .
CDR3: CASGTGGGGGNTIYF; DNA: TGTGCCAGCGGGACAGGGGGTGGGGGAGGAAACACCATATATTTT; D: TRBD1; J: TRBJ1-3; V: TRBV28; size: .
CDR3: CASSSAGTASGNTIYF; DNA: TGCGCCAGCAGCAGCGCCGGGACAGCGTCCGGAAACACCATATATTTT; D: TRBD1; J: TRBJ1-3; V: TRBV5-1; size: .
CDR3: CASSQSTPDRAYEQYF; DNA: TGTGCCAGCAGCCAATCGACCCCCGACAGAGCCTACGAGCAGTACTTC; D: .; J: TRBJ2-7; V: TRBV16; size: .